This T cell receptor (beta chain) was obtained from a study of graft-versus-host responses after intestinal transplantation. Study in general: Recipients were given multivisceral, liver-intestinal, or isolated intestinal transplants.

Sequenced by immunoSEQ multiplex PCR; TCRdb stores in-frame clones only, minus some. The sample lists 85,000 to 100,000 clones, 80% to 95% occurring once. CDR3 size: 15 residues. V was clipped by 2 bases and J by 3 bases; unmatched bases: 5. As for this clone: The antigen is undetermined.

Sequences were derived from unstimulated CD4+ T cells sorted from spleen or lymph node cells, sampled before intestinal transplant. The J gene is TRBJ2-7, the V gene TRBV23-1, with TRBD2 identical over 9 bases. Being an ORF, TRBV23-1 has a function that is uncertain. This sequence originates from a human donor who received an intestinal transplant. CDR3 loop: CASSQPGLANYEQYF. The CDR3 DNA reads as TGCGCCAGCAGTCAACCGGGACTAGCCAACTACGAGCAGTACTTC.